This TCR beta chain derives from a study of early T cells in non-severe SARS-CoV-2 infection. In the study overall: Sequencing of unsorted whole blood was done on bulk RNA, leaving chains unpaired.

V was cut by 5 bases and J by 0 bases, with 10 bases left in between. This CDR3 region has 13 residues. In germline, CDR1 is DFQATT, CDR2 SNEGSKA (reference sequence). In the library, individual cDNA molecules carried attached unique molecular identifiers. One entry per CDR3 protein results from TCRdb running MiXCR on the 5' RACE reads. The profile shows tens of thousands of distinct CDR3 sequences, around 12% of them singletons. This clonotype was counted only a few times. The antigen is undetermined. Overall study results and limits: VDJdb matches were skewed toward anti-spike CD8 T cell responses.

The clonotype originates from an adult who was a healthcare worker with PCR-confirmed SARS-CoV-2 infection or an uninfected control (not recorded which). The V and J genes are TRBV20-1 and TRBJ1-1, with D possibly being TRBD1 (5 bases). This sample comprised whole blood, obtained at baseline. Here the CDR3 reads CSARGPMNTEAFF. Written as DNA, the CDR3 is TGCAGTGCTCGGGGACCCATGAACACTGAAGCTTTCTTT.